The rows below give T cell receptor beta chains drawn from one sample of a study of cytomegalovirus exposure and HLA in healthy donors. The assay was immunoSEQ multiplex PCR, and TCRdb's table has in-frame clones only and misses some. The table has 150,000 or so clones, 80% seen once; the top ten hold about a tenth. The sequenced material came from PBMCs. These receptors were taken from a man aged 18 to 29 in good health and CMV-seropositive. CDR3s include the opening cysteine and the closing phenylalanine or tryptophan. Each record gives: clone size, J gene, V gene, D gene, CDR3 protein, CDR3 DNA. A D gene is named only where the DNA matches it firmly. Expanded clones are given a class, and other clones once, few, many or no size at all.

NA TRBJ2-1 TRBV29-1 TRBD2 CSVWTSGKDAPYNEQFF TGCAGCGTCTGGACTAGCGGGAAGGACGCTCCCTACAATGAGCAGTTCTTC
few TRBJ2-2 TRBV6-1 NA CASSESGLVGELFF TGTGCCAGCAGTGAATCAGGGTTAGTCGGGGAGCTGTTTTTT
few TRBJ1-5 TRBV6-5 TRBD1 CASSPGTASNQPQHF TGTGCCAGCAGTCCGGGGACAGCTAGCAATCAGCCCCAGCATTTT
NA TRBJ1-2 TRBV6-1 NA CASSSWEGGYTF TGTGCCAGCAGTTCCTGGGAGGGTGGCTACACCTTC
NA TRBJ1-2 TRBV27 NA CASSFSGSFGDGYTF NA
once TRBJ2-2 TRBV27 NA CASSFSGYTGELFF TGTGCCAGCAGTTTTTCAGGGTACACCGGGGAGCTGTTTTTT
once TRBJ1-5 TRBV28 TRBD1 CASSPRTGGRNQPQHF TGTGCCAGCAGTCCACGGACAGGGGGACGCAATCAGCCCCAGCATTTT
NA TRBJ1-2 TRBV11-2 TRBD1 CASSPPGQNYGYTF TGTGCCAGCAGCCCCCCGGGACAGAACTATGGCTACACCTTC
NA TRBJ2-1 TRBV7-2 NA CASSLVHGGGASYNEQFF TGTGCCAGCAGCTTAGTACATGGGGGGGGCGCCTCCTACAATGAGCAGTTCTTC
NA TRBJ2-7 TRBV2 NA CASSDRQWDYEQYF TGTGCCAGCAGTGACCGTCAGTGGGACTACGAGCAGTACTTC
NA TRBJ1-1 TRBV6-5 NA CASSLIRGTEAFF TGTGCCAGCAGCCTGATAAGAGGCACTGAAGCTTTCTTT
NA TRBJ1-1 TRBV29-1 NA CSVGQMNTEAFF TGCAGCGTTGGGCAGATGAACACTGAAGCTTTCTTT
NA TRBJ1-4 TRBV27 NA CASSRGSTNEKLFF TGTGCCAGCAGTCGCGGGTCGACTAATGAAAAACTGTTTTTT
few TRBJ2-2 TRBV9 TRBD2 CASSPGTSGRGELRELFF TGTGCCAGCAGCCCAGGGACTAGCGGGAGGGGAGAACTCCGGGAGCTGTTTTTT
NA TRBJ2-5 TRBV5-1 TRBD1 CASSLDRGEETQYF TGCGCCAGCAGCTTGGACAGGGGGGAAGAGACCCAGTACTTC
NA TRBJ1-5 TRBV7-6 NA CASSLGGVNQPQHF TGTGCCAGCAGCTTAGGGGGCGTCAATCAGCCCCAGCATTTT
NA TRBJ2-2 TRBV6-1 TRBD2 CASSEHWEGTGELFF TGTGCCAGCAGTGAACATTGGGAGGGAACCGGGGAGCTGTTTTTT
NA TRBJ2-4 TRBV4-1 TRBD1 CASSQGQGDDKNIQYF TGCGCCAGCAGCCAAGGACAGGGGGATGACAAAAACATTCAGTACTTC
few TRBJ2-2 TRBV25-1 TRBD1 CASGQGPGELFF TGTGCCAGCGGACAGGGACCCGGGGAGCTGTTTTTT
NA TRBJ1-1 TRBV7-3 TRBD1 CASSLSPRQGGTEAFF TGTGCCAGCAGTCTTTCCCCCCGACAGGGAGGCACTGAAGCTTTCTTT
NA TRBJ2-3 TRBV11-3 NA CASSLGRSKQYF TGTGCCAGCAGCTTAGGTCGGTCTAAGCAGTATTTT
NA TRBJ2-7 TRBV6-5 TRBD1 CASSSGQRREQYF TGTGCCAGCAGTTCGGGACAGCGTCGAGAGCAGTACTTC
NA TRBJ2-3 TRBV9 TRBD2 CASSVIGGTDTQYF TGTGCCAGCAGCGTAATCGGGGGGACAGATACGCAGTATTTT
few TRBJ2-1 TRBV29-1 TRBD2 CSVGTSGRGNEQFF TGCAGCGTAGGGACTAGCGGGAGGGGGAATGAGCAGTTCTTC
NA TRBJ1-1 TRBV5-1 NA CASSLSGDETEAFF TGCGCCAGCAGCTTGTCAGGGGACGAGACTGAAGCTTTCTTT
NA TRBJ2-7 TRBV11-2 TRBD1 CASTLWAGGAYEQYF TGTGCCAGCACCCTATGGGCAGGGGGCGCCTACGAGCAGTACTTC
NA TRBJ1-1 TRBV7-9 TRBD1 CASEPRDRVIVAFF TGTGCCAGTGAGCCCCGGGACAGGGTGATAGTGGCTTTCTTT
few TRBJ2-7 TRBV6-4 TRBD1 CASSERRDRASYEQYF TGTGCCAGCAGTGAACGCAGGGACAGGGCCTCCTACGAGCAGTACTTC
NA TRBJ2-1 TRBV10-3 TRBD1 CAITPGGNAGSYEQFF TGTGCCATCACCCCAGGGGGCAACGCGGGATCATATGAGCAGTTCTTC
NA TRBJ1-1 TRBV18 NA CASSPSGRDAEAFF TGTGCCAGCTCACCATCGGGCAGGGATGCTGAAGCTTTCTTT
NA TRBJ2-7 TRBV21-1 NA CASSPGAQGQGYEQYF TGTGCCAGCAGCCCAGGGGCCCAGGGACAGGGCTACGAGCAGTACTTC
NA TRBJ1-1 TRBV29-1 NA CSVAGGPNTEAFF TGCAGCGTTGCCGGGGGGCCGAACACTGAAGCTTTCTTT
NA TRBJ2-5 TRBV14 NA CASSQAPETQYF TGTGCCAGCAGCCAAGCTCCTGAGACCCAGTACTTC
NA TRBJ1-1 TRBV6-5 NA CASSYSYSLNTEAFF TGTGCCAGCAGTTACTCCTACAGCTTAAACACTGAGGCTTTCTTT
NA TRBJ2-7 TRBV29-1 TRBD1 CSARTGSREQYF TGCAGCGCCCGGACAGGGTCCCGCGAGCAGTACTTC
NA TRBJ2-7 TRBV2 NA CASSVLADEQYF TGTGCCAGCAGTGTTCTAGCTGACGAGCAGTACTTC
NA TRBJ1-1 TRBV10-1 NA CASSESQGMNTEAFF TGCGCCAGCAGTGAGTCACAGGGAATGAACACTGAAGCTTTCTTT
NA TRBJ2-3 TRBV5-1 NA CASSFGTQPSGTDTQYF TGCGCCAGCAGCTTCGGGACACAACCCTCCGGGACAGATACGCAGTATTTT
NA TRBJ2-3 TRBV10-2 NA CASSTLAITDTQYF TGCGCCAGCAGTACCCTGGCCATCACAGATACGCAGTATTTT
few TRBJ1-3 TRBV5-1 NA CASSGGVSGNTIYF TGCGCCAGCAGCGGCGGGGTCTCTGGAAACACCATATATTTT
NA TRBJ2-1 TRBV6-5 NA CASNGQNSYNEQFF TGTGCCAGCAATGGACAGAACTCCTACAATGAGCAGTTCTTC
NA TRBJ1-1 TRBV6-5 NA CASSFSRGTEAFF TGTGCCAGCAGTTTTTCCCGGGGGACTGAAGCTTTCTTT
NA TRBJ2-4 TRBV19 NA CASRPTRGATKNIQYF TGTGCCAGTAGACCTACCCGGGGGGCCACCAAAAACATTCAGTACTTC
NA TRBJ2-5 TRBV5-1 NA CASSLASAGQETQYF TGCGCCAGCAGCTTGGCCTCAGCAGGCCAAGAGACCCAGTACTTC
NA TRBJ1-4 TRBV7-9 NA CASSPSRVDEKLFF TGTGCCAGCAGCCCGTCCAGGGTTGATGAAAAACTGTTTTTT
NA TRBJ2-7 TRBV5-1 NA CASSLVRGGWEQYF TGCGCCAGCAGCTTGGTACGAGGAGGTTGGGAGCAGTACTTC
NA TRBJ2-4 TRBV7-8 NA CASSWEGGGQNIQYF TGTGCCAGCAGCTGGGAGGGGGGAGGGCAAAACATTCAGTACTTC
NA TRBJ1-5 TRBV11-2 TRBD1 CASSQGQGSTQPQHF TGTGCCAGCAGCCAAGGACAGGGATCTACTCAGCCCCAGCATTTT
NA TRBJ2-3 TRBV6-1 TRBD1 CASSEALLKRGPSTDTQYF TGTGCCAGCAGTGAAGCGCTTCTGAAGAGGGGGCCTAGCACAGATACGCAGTATTTT
NA TRBJ2-1 TRBV7-2 NA CASSPTAGANNEQFF TGTGCCAGCAGCCCCACTGCGGGGGCAAACAATGAGCAGTTCTTC
once TRBJ2-7 TRBV28 TRBD1 CASSEEQGGLPSYEQYF TGTGCCAGCAGCGAGGAACAGGGGGGCTTACCCTCCTACGAGCAGTACTTC
NA TRBJ2-1 TRBV7-9 TRBD2 CASSLAGGPIDEQFF TGTGCCAGCAGCTTAGCGGGAGGGCCGATTGATGAGCAGTTCTTC
once TRBJ1-1 TRBV5-6 NA CASSHYRVYRNTEAFF TGTGCCAGCAGCCACTACAGGGTCTACCGGAACACTGAAGCTTTCTTT